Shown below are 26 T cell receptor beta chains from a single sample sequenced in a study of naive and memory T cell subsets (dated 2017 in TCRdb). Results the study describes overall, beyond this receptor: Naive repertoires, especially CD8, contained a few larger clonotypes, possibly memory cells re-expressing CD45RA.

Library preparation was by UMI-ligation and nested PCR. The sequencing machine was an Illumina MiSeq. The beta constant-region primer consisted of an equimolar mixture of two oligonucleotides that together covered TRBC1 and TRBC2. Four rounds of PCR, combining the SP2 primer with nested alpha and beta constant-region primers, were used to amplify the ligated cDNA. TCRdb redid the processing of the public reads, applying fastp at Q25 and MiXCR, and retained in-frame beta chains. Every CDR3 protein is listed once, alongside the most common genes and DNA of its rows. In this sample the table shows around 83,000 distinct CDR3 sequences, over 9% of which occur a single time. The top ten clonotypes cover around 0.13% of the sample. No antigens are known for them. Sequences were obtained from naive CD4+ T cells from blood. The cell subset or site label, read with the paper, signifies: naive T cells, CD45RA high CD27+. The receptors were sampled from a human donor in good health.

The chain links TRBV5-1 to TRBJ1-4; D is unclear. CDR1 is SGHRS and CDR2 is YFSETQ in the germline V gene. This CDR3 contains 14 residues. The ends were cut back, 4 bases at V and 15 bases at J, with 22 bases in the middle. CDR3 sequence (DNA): TGCGCCAGCAGCCCCGGCGGATCTCCCATGAGAGTGTTTTTT. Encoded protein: CASSPGGSPMRVFF.

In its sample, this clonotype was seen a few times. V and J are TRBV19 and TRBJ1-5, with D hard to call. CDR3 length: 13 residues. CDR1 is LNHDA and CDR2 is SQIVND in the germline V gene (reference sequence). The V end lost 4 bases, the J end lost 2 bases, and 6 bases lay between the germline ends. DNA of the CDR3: TGTGCCAGTAGTAGGGAAGGCAATCAGCCCCAGCATTTT. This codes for CASSREGNQPQHF.

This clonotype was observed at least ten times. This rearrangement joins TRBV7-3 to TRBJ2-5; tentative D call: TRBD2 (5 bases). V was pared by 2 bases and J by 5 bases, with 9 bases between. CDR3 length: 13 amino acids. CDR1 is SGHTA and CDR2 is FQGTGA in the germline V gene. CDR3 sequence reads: CASSLGSGETQYF. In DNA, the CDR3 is TGTGCCAGCAGCTTAGGGTCGGGGGAGACCCAGTACTTC.

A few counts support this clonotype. The CDR3 DNA sequence: TGTGCCAGCAGTCGCAGCCCCAGCTCTGGAAACACCATATATTTT. It yields the protein CASSRSPSSGNTIYF. The chain links TRBV12-3 or TRBV12-4 to TRBJ1-3; D uncertain. The V and J ends lost 5 bases and 0 bases respectively, with 11 bases between them. CDR3 length: 15 residues.

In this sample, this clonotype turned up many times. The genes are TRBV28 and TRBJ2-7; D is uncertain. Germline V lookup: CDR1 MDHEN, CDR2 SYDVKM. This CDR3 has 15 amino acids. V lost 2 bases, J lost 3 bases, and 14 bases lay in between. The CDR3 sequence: CASSLVASQHYEQYF. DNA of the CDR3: TGTGCCAGCAGTTTAGTGGCCAGCCAGCACTACGAGCAGTACTTC.

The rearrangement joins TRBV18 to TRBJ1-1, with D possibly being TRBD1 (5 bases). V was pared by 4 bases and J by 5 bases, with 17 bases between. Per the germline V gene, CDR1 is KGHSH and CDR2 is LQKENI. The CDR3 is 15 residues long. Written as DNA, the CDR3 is TGTGCCAGCTCACTACGTCAGGGTGAGAAAACTGAAGCTTTCTTT. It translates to CASSLRQGEKTEAFF.

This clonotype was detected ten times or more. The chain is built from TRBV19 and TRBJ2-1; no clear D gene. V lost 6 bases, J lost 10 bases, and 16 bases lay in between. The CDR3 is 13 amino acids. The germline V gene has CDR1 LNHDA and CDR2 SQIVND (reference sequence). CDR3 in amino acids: CASRAIPDGEQFF. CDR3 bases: TGTGCCAGTAGGGCGATACCAGATGGGGAGCAGTTCTTC.

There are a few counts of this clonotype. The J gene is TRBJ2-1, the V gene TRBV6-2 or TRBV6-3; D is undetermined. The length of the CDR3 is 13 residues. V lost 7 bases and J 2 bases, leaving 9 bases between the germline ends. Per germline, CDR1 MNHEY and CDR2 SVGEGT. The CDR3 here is CASTRSPYNEQFF. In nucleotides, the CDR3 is TGTGCCAGCACCCGCAGCCCCTACAATGAGCAGTTCTTC.

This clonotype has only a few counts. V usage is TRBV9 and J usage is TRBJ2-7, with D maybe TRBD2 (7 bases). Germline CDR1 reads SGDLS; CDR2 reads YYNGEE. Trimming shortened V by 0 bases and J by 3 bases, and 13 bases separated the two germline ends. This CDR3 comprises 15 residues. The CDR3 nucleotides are TGTGCCAGCAGCGTAGCTCCGGGGGGCGTCTACGAGCAGTACTTC. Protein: CASSVAPGGVYEQYF. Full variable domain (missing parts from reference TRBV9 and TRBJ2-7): DSGVTQTPKHLITATGQRVTLRCSPRSGDLSVYWYQQSLDQGLQFLIQYYNGEERAKGNILERFSAQQFPDLHSELNLSSLELGDSALYFCASSVAPGGVYEQYFGPGTRLTVT.

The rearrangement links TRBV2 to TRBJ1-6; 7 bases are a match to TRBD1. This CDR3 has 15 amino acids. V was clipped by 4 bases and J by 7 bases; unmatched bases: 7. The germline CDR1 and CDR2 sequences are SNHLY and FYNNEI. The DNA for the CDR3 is TGTGCCAGCAGTGCCGACAGGGTAGAGAATTCACCCCTCCACTTT. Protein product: CASSADRVENSPLHF. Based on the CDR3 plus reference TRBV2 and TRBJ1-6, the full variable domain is EPEVTQTPSHQVTQMGQEVILRCVPISNHLYFYWYRQILGQKVEFLVSFYNNEISEKSEIFDDQFSVERPDGSNFTLKIRSTKLEDSAMYFCASSADRVENSPLHFGNGTRLTVT.

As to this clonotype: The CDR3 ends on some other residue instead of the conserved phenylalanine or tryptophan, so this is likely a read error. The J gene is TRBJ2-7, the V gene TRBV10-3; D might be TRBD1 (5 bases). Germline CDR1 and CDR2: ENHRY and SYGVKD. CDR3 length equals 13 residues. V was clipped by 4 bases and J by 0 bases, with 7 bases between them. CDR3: CAISGQHSYEQYL. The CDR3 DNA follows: TGTGCCATCAGTGGACAGCACTCCTACGAGCAGTACCTC.

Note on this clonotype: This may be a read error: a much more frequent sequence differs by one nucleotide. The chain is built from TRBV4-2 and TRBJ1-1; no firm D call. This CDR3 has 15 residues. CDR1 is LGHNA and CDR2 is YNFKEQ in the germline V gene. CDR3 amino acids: CAGSQESRGNTEAFF. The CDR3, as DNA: TGTGCCGGCAGCCAAGAATCTCGTGGCAACACTGAAGCTTTCTTT.

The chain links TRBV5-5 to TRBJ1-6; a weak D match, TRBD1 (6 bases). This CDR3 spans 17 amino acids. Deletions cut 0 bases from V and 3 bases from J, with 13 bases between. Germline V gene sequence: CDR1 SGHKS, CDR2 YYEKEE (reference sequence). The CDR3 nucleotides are TGTGCCAGCAGCTTGGGAACCAAACAGGGCTATAATTCACCCCTCCACTTT. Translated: CASSLGTKQGYNSPLHF.

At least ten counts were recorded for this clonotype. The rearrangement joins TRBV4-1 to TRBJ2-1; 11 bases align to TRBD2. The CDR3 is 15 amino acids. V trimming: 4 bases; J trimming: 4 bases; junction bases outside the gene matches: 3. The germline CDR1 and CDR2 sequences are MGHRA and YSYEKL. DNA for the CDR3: TGCGCCAGCAGCCCGGGACTAGCGGAATACAATGAGCAGTTCTTC. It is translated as CASSPGLAEYNEQFF.

CDR3 bases: TGCGCCAGCACCAGGGCCACAACGAACACTGAAGCTTTCTTT. It specifies CASTRATTNTEAFF. The chain joins TRBV5-1 to TRBJ1-1, with D perhaps matching TRBD1 (5 bases). V was shortened by 6 bases and J by 1 base, with 13 bases between the two germline ends. CDR3 length equals 14 residues. Per the germline V gene, CDR1 is SGHRS and CDR2 is YFSETQ.

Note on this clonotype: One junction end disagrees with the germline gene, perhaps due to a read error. The CDR3 DNA reads TGTGCCCGATCAGACAGGGGGATCCAAGAGACCCGGTACTTC. Amino acid sequence: CARSDRGIQETRYF. The V call is TRBV30, the J call TRBJ2-5, with TRBD1 identical over 9 bases. The germline CDR1 and CDR2 sequences are GTSNPN and SVGIG (reference sequence). CDR3 size: 14 residues.

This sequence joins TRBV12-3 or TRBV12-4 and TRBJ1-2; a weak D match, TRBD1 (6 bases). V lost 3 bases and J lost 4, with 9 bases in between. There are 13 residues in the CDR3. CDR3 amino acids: CASSFGQPYGYTF. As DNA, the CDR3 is TGTGCCAGCAGTTTCGGACAGCCCTATGGCTACACCTTC.

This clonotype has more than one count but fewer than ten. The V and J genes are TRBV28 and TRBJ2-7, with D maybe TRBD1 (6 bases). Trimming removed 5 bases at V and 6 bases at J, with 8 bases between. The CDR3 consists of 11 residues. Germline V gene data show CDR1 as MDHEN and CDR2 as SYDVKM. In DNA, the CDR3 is TGTGCCAGCAGTGGACAGTCCGAGCAGTACTTC. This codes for CASSGQSEQYF. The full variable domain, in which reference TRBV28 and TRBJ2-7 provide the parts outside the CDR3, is DVKVTQSSRYLVKRTGEKVFLECVQDMDHENMFWYRQDPGLGLRLIYFSYDVKMKEKGDIPEGYSVSREKKERFSLILESASTNQTSMYLCASSGQSEQYFGPGTRLTVT.

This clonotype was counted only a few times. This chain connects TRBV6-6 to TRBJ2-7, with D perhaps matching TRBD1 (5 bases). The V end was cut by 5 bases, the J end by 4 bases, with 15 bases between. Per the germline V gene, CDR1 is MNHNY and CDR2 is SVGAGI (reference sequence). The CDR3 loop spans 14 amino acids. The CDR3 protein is CASSPTLGPYEQYF. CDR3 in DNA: TGTGCCAGCAGTCCTACGTTGGGGCCTTACGAGCAGTACTTC.

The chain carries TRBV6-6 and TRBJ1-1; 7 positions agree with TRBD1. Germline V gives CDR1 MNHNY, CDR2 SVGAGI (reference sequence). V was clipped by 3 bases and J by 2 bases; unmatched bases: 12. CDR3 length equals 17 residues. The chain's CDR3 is CASSYSRTGAINTEAFF. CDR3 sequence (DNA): TGTGCCAGCAGTTATTCTCGGACAGGCGCGATTAACACTGAAGCTTTCTTT.

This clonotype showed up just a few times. The CDR3 DNA is TGTGCCAGCAGCTCGGACGGAGCGGAAGCTTTCTTT. Its translation: CASSSDGAEAFF. The chain joins TRBV7-3 to TRBJ1-1; no clear D. Trimming pared 4 bases from V and 8 bases from J, leaving 11 bases between. The CDR3 runs to 12 residues. Germline loops: CDR1 SGHTA, CDR2 FQGTGA. The full variable domain, rest sourced from reference TRBV7-3 and TRBJ1-1, is GAGVSQTPSNKVTEKGKYVELRCDPISGHTALYWYRQSLGQGPEFLIYFQGTGAADDSGLPNDRFFAVRPEGSVSTLKIQRTERGDSAVYLCASSSDGAEAFFGQGTRLTVV.

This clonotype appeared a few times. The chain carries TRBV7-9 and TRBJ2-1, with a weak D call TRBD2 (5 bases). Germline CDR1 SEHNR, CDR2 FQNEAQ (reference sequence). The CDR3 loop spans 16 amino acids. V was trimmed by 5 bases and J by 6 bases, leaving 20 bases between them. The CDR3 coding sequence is TGTGCCAGCAGCGCGTCGGGCTATAGGGAGACCAATGAGCAGTTCTTC. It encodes CASSASGYRETNEQFF.

CDR3 sequence reads: CASRREGGGLGTSGTGELFF. In DNA form, the CDR3 reads TGTGCCAGCAGACGCGAAGGTGGGGGGCTCGGGACTAGCGGGACCGGGGAGCTGTTTTTT. The gene calls are TRBV6-2 or TRBV6-3 and TRBJ2-2; 12 bases are shared with TRBD2. V shed 6 bases and J 5 bases; nucleotides not matched to a gene: 19. Germline V gene data show CDR1 as MNHEY and CDR2 as SVGEGT. The CDR3 spans 20 residues.

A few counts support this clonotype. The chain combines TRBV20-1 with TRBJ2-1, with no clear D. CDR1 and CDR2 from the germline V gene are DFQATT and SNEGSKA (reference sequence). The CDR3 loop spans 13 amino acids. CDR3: CSAPRRLPNEQFF. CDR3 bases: TGCAGCGCTCCCAGACGCCTACCCAATGAGCAGTTCTTC.

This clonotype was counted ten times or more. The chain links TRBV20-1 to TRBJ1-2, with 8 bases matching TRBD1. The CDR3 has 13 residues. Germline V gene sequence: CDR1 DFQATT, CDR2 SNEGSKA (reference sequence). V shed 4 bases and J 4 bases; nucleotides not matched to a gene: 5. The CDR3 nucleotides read TGCAGTGCTAAGGACAGGGCGGTCTATGGCTACACCTTC. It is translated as CSAKDRAVYGYTF.

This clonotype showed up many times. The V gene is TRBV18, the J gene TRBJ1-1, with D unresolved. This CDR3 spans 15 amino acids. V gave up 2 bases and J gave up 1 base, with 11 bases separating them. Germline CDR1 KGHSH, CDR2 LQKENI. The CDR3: CASSPAGRGNTEAFF. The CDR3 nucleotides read TGTGCCAGCTCACCAGCTGGCCGGGGGAACACTGAAGCTTTCTTT.